The rows below give T cell receptor beta chains drawn from one sample of a study of CD8 T cells in ankylosing spondylitis. TCRdb fed the 5' RACE reads into MiXCR, producing one record per CDR3 protein. The sample lists 400,000 or so distinct CDR3 sequences; roughly a quarter were seen once. The material sequenced was blood, either unsorted or a sorted T cell fraction (not recorded which). The receptors stem from a male donor with ankylosing spondylitis. Each CDR3 is given with its conserved first and last residue. D genes are given only for firm matches. Rows may omit the clone size; those that give it use once, few, many or a size class.

J gene,D gene,V gene,clone size,CDR3 DNA,CDR3 protein
TRBJ1-2,-,TRBV10-3,-,TGTGCCATCACGGACAACGGGGGCTACACCTTC,CAITDNGGYTF
TRBJ1-2,-,TRBV29-1,-,TGCAGCGTTGAAGAGCAGCAGCTATCTAAAGGCTACACCTTC,CSVEEQQLSKGYTF
TRBJ2-3,TRBD2,TRBV7-6,many,TGTGCCAGCAGCTTACTAGCGGGGGCAGGGACTAGCGGCACAGATACGCAGTATTTT,CASSLLAGAGTSGTDTQYF
TRBJ1-4,TRBD1,TRBV29-1,few,TGCAGCGTTCGGGACAGGACCGCTGATGAAAAACTGTTTTTT,CSVRDRTADEKLFF
TRBJ2-6,-,TRBV20-1,-,TGCAGTGCCCCCTTGCGAGGGGCCAACGTCCTGACTTTC,CSAPLRGANVLTF
TRBJ1-2,-,TRBV7-9,-,TGTGCCAGCAGCTTAGTCGAGGGGCACTATGGCTACACCTTC,CASSLVEGHYGYTF
TRBJ1-5,TRBD1,TRBV5-1,-,TGCGCCAGCAGCACCACAGGGGTGGATCAGCCCCAGCATTTT,CASSTTGVDQPQHF
TRBJ2-6,TRBD1,TRBV3-1,-,TGTGCCAGCAGCCACGGAACAGGGGTTTATACCTCTGGGGCCAACGTCCTGACTTTC,CASSHGTGVYTSGANVLTF
TRBJ2-7,-,TRBV5-1,few,TGCGCCAGCAGCTTGGCCATGGAAGGATACGAGCAGTACTTC,CASSLAMEGYEQYF
TRBJ1-5,-,TRBV27,few,TGTGCCAGCAGTTCGATGGGTCAGCCCCAGCATTTT,CASSSMGQPQHF
TRBJ1-6,-,TRBV20-1,few,TGCAGTGCTAGAGCGGGGCACGGAGGGGTCTATAATTCACCCCTCCACTTT,CSARAGHGGVYNSPLHF
TRBJ2-1,TRBD1,TRBV20-1,-,TGCAGTGCTAGAGATTTCGGCAGGGGGAATGAGCAGTTCTTC,CSARDFGRGNEQFF
TRBJ2-7,TRBD2,TRBV7-2,few,TGTGCCAGCAGATCACAAAGCGGGAGAGACGAGCAGTACTTC,CASRSQSGRDEQYF
TRBJ1-5,-,TRBV10-3,-,TGTGCCATCAGCCCGGGGGATAGCAATCAGCCCCAGCATTTT,CAISPGDSNQPQHF
TRBJ2-5,TRBD2,TRBV29-1,-,TGCAGCGCTGGGCACCTGGGAGGGGAGACCCAGTACTTC,CSAGHLGGETQYF
TRBJ2-1,TRBD2,TRBV5-1,few,TGCGCCAGCAGCTCGATCCCGGGACTAGCGGGAGTTGTCGCGGGATACAATGAGCAGTTCTTC,CASSSIPGLAGVVAGYNEQFF
TRBJ2-7,TRBD1,TRBV5-1,-,TGCGCCAGCAGCTCTCAGGGGGCATCCCATTACGAGCAGTACTTC,CASSSQGASHYEQYF
TRBJ2-5,-,TRBV7-2,few,TGTGCCAGCAGCTTAGCGTCAGGGGTTGGGGAGACCCAGTACTTC,CASSLASGVGETQYF
TRBJ2-2,-,TRBV9,-,TGTGCCAGCAGCGTAGAAGGGGCGGCTACGAACACCGGGGAGCTGTTTTTT,CASSVEGAATNTGELFF
TRBJ1-1,TRBD1,TRBV20-1,few,TGCAGTGCGGGACAGGGGGACACTGAAGCTTTCTTT,CSAGQGDTEAFF
TRBJ2-3,TRBD2,TRBV2,few,TGTGCCAGCAGGGGATTCACAACCGAAGCGGGAGGGCCGGTAGATACGCAGTATTTT,CASRGFTTEAGGPVDTQYF
TRBJ1-2,TRBD1,TRBV4-2,-,TGTGCCAGCAGCCAAGTAGGGACAGGGGACCTCTATGGCTACACCTTC,CASSQVGTGDLYGYTF
TRBJ2-4,-,TRBV2,few,TGTGCCAGCAGTGAAGGGTCTCAACGGGTTCAGTACTTC,CASSEGSQRVQYF
TRBJ2-3,-,TRBV3-1,-,TGTGCCAGCAGCCTTTACTCCACGAGGTCAGATACGCAGTATTTT,CASSLYSTRSDTQYF
TRBJ2-5,-,TRBV20-1,-,TGCAGTGCTAGGTGGACCCCCGGGGCCCAGTACTTC,CSARWTPGAQYF
TRBJ1-1,-,TRBV20-1,few,TGCAGTGCTAGAGAGACGGTGAACACTGAAGCTTTCTTT,CSARETVNTEAFF
TRBJ1-1,-,TRBV20-1,few,TGCAGTGCTAGGGAACACGAAGCTTTCTTT,CSAREHEAFF
TRBJ2-1,TRBD2,TRBV24-1,-,TGTGCCACCAGTGATTTGGGTAGCGGGAGGTCCTCGGAGCAGTTCTTC,CATSDLGSGRSSEQFF
TRBJ2-1,TRBD2,TRBV7-9,few,TGTGCCAGCAGCTTAGGTGGGACTAGCGGGAGTAGTGAGCAGTTCTTC,CASSLGGTSGSSEQFF
TRBJ1-2,TRBD1,TRBV13,few,TGTGCCAGCAGCTTTAAGACAGGGGGCTCTCATAACTATGGCTACACCTTC,CASSFKTGGSHNYGYTF
TRBJ1-3,TRBD1,TRBV4-2,-,TGTGCCAGCAGCCAAGATCCTACAACAGGGGCTGGAAACACCATATATTTT,CASSQDPTTGAGNTIYF
TRBJ2-7,TRBD2,TRBV6-2/TRBV6-3,few,TGTGCCAGCACCCTACGCGGGCTAGCGGTAAGACCCTACGAGCAGTACTTC,CASTLRGLAVRPYEQYF
TRBJ2-1,TRBD2,TRBV20-1,few,TGCAGTGCCTCTAGCGGGAGTACTGAGCAGTTCTTC,CSASSGSTEQFF
TRBJ2-7,-,TRBV5-1,-,TGCGCCAGCAGCTTGCTGGGCGAGCAGTACTTC,CASSLLGEQYF
TRBJ2-7,TRBD1,TRBV20-1,-,TGCAGTGCCCTGCCGGGACAGGGCTACGAGCAGTACTTC,CSALPGQGYEQYF
TRBJ2-3,TRBD1,TRBV25-1,-,TGTGCCAGCAGTGATCCCCAGGGGGCAGATACGCAGTATTTT,CASSDPQGADTQYF
TRBJ2-1,-,TRBV24-1,few,TGTGCCACCAGTGGGAACAATGAGCAGTTCTTC,CATSGNNEQFF
TRBJ1-5,-,TRBV12-3/TRBV12-4,-,TGTGCCAGCAGTTTGGGCCTGAATAGCAATCAGCCCCAGCATTTT,CASSLGLNSNQPQHF
TRBJ1-1,-,TRBV29-1,-,TGCAGCGTTGATCGGGGGGCGGGGACTGAAGCTTTCTTT,CSVDRGAGTEAFF
TRBJ1-4,TRBD1,TRBV5-1,-,TGCGCCAGCAGGGGCCAGGGGGCGACTAATGAAAAACTGTTTTTT,CASRGQGATNEKLFF
TRBJ2-1,-,TRBV12-3/TRBV12-4,many,TGTGCCAGCAGCTTAGGAGGGTATGAGCAGTTCTTC,CASSLGGYEQFF
TRBJ2-7,TRBD2,TRBV9,-,TGTGCCAGCAGCGTAGAGGTAGCGGGAGTACTCGAGCAGTACTTC,CASSVEVAGVLEQYF
TRBJ2-3,-,TRBV30,few,TGTGCCTGGAGTGTATCCACAGATACGCAGTATTTT,CAWSVSTDTQYF
TRBJ1-3,-,TRBV20-1,-,TGCAGTGCTAGTCCCGCCCTTACCTCTGGAAACACCATATATTTT,CSASPALTSGNTIYF
TRBJ2-2,TRBD1,TRBV29-1,-,TGCAGCGTACAACTCTTACAGGGGGCGCGGACCGGGGAGCTGTTTTTT,CSVQLLQGARTGELFF
TRBJ2-1,TRBD2,TRBV20-1,-,TGCAGTGCTAGAGGAAGGGCGGGAGGGATCAATGAGCAGTTCTTC,CSARGRAGGINEQFF
TRBJ2-5,-,TRBV5-1,-,TGCGCCAGCAGCGGTATTGCAGGTTCGCAAGAGACCCAGTACTTC,CASSGIAGSQETQYF
TRBJ2-5,-,TRBV7-2,-,TGTGCCAGCAGCTTTGAGCACGGAAGAGCCCAGTACTTC,CASSFEHGRAQYF
TRBJ2-1,TRBD2,TRBV5-6,-,TGTGCCAGCAGCTTGGTAGGCGGGAGAGGATACAATGAGCAGTTCTTC,CASSLVGGRGYNEQFF
TRBJ1-6,-,TRBV29-1,-,TGCAGCGTTGGGCTTGGCGAGGATTCACCCCTCCACTTT,CSVGLGEDSPLHF
TRBJ2-1,-,TRBV29-1,many,TGCAGCGTTGCGCAAGGCTCCTACAATGAGCAGTTCTTC,CSVAQGSYNEQFF
TRBJ2-4,-,TRBV7-9,few,TGTGCCAGCAGCTTGATACGATCTACCCCCAACAAGGACATTCAGTACTTC,CASSLIRSTPNKDIQYF
TRBJ2-3,-,TRBV12-3/TRBV12-4,few,TGTGCCAGCAGTCCAATGGCCTCGGGATATACGCAGTATTTT,CASSPMASGYTQYF